This T cell receptor (beta chain) came from a study of blood T cell repertoires in COVID-19. Whole-study context: Sites in the United States, Italy and Spain provided acute and convalescent COVID-19 samples. The cDNA or gDNA used as material had been derived from T cells, B-cell-depleted T cells, or PBMCs.

In the study's own analysis: Estimates of nucleated cell counts were drawn from the amplification of reference gene primers. Only in-frame clones appear in the TCRdb table, and some are missing; sequencing was by immunoSEQ multiplex PCR. V and J calls plus clone size are reproduced from that table; the DNA served to infer D and trimming. The sample yields some 140,000 clones, around 90% seen once. The CDR3 is made up of 12 amino acids. V lost 3 bases, J lost 6 bases, and 8 bases lay in between. CDR1 is MDHEN and CDR2 is SYDVKM in the germline V gene. V is TRBV28 and J is TRBJ1-2; D gene ambiguous. Sequencing was done on a sample of peripheral blood. This receptor was taken from a man aged 50 to 60 with acute or convalescent COVID-19. The CDR3 DNA sequence: TGTGCCAGCAGTTTCTCTCGGGATGGCTACACCTTC. This codes for CASSFSRDGYTF.